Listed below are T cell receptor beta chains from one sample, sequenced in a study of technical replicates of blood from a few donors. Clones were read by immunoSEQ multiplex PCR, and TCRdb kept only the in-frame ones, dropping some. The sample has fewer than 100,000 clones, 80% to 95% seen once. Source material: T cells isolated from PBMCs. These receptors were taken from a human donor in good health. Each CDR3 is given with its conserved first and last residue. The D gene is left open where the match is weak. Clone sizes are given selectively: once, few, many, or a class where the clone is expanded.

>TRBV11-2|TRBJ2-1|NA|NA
TGTGCCAGCAGCTTAGAGTATGTGAATGAGCAGTTCTTC
CASSLEYVNEQFF
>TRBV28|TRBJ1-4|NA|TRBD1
TGTGCCAGCAGTTGGACGGGACAGGGAGACTCAACTAATGAAAAACTGTTTTTT
CASSWTGQGDSTNEKLFF
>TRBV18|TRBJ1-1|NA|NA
TGTGCCAGCTCCCTGGGGCAGGGTTACACTGAAGCTTTCTTT
CASSLGQGYTEAFF
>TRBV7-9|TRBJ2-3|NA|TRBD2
TGTGCCAGCAGCTCCTGGGGGGGATCCACAGATACGCAGTATTTT
CASSSWGGSTDTQYF
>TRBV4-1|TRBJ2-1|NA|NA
TGCGCCAGCAGCCGGAACCAGGATCGTAATGAGCAGTTCTTC
CASSRNQDRNEQFF
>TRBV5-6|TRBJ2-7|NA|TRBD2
TGTGCCAGCAGTCCCCCCGAGCGGGGCTATCTGATTTCCTACGAGCAGTACTTC
CASSPPERGYLISYEQYF
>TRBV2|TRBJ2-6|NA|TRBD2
TGTGCCAGCAGTGATGGGGGAGGGTATGACCTGACTTTC
CASSDGGGYDLTF
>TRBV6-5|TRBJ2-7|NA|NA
TGTGCCAGCAGTTACTCGACGGGACTCTACGAGCAGTACTTC
CASSYSTGLYEQYF
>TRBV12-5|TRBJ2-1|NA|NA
TGTGCTAGTGGTTTGGTACATGGGCGGGACTACAATGAGCAGTTCTTC
CASGLVHGRDYNEQFF
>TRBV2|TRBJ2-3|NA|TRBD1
TGTGCCAGCCGACAGGGGCCCTCAACAGATACGCAGTATTTT
CASRQGPSTDTQYF
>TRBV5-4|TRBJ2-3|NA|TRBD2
TGTGCCAGCAGCATTAGCGGGGGCCGCACAGATACGCAGTATTTT
CASSISGGRTDTQYF
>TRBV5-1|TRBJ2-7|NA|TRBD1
TGCGCCAGCAGATTGGACAGGGCCTACGAGCAGTACTTC
CASRLDRAYEQYF
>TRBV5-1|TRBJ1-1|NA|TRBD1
TGCGCCAGCAGCTTGAGTGCCGGGACAGGGAACACTGAAGCTTTCTTT
CASSLSAGTGNTEAFF
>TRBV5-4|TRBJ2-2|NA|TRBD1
TGTGCCAGCAGCTTGGAGCCGGGACAGCTGAACACCGGGGAGCTGTTTTTT
CASSLEPGQLNTGELFF
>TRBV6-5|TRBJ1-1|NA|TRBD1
TGTGCCAGCAGTTACTTAGGGGGCGACACTGAAGCTTTCTTT
CASSYLGGDTEAFF
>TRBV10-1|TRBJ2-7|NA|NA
TGCGCCAGCAGTGGTGGAGACGAGCAGTACTTC
CASSGGDEQYF
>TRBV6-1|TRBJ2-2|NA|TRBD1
TGTGCCAGCAGTGGGGACAGCAGCCCCGGGGAGCTGTTTTTT
CASSGDSSPGELFF
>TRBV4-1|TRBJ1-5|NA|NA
TGCGCCAGCACCCAAACCACAGGTCTCAATCAGCCCCAGCATTTT
CASTQTTGLNQPQHF
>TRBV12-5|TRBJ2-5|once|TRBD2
TGTGCTAGTGGTTTGAGCTTTGTCGTAGCGGGGGGGCGGGAGACCCAGTACTTC
CASGLSFVVAGGRETQYF
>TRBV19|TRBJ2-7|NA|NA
TGTGCCAGTAGTGCCAGGTCCTACGAGCAGTACTTC
CASSARSYEQYF
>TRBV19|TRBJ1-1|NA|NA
TGTGCCAGCATGTCGGGGAGGGAGAACACTGAAGCTTTCTTT
CASMSGRENTEAFF
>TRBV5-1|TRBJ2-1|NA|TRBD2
TGCGCCAGCAGCTTGGCCGGTAAGCGGGAGGGCCCCAATGAGCAGTTCTTC
CASSLAGKREGPNEQFF
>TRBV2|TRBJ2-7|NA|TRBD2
TGTGCCAGCAGACTAGCGAAAAGCTCCTACGAGCAGTACTTC
CASRLAKSSYEQYF
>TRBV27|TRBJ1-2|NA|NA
TGTGCCAGCAGTTCGGCAGTGACTGGAGACTATGGCTACACCTTC
CASSSAVTGDYGYTF
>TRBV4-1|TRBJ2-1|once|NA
TGCGCCAGCAGCCAACACAGGGTTCTCTCCTACAATGAGCAGTTCTTC
CASSQHRVLSYNEQFF
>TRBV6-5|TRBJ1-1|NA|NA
TGTGCCAGCACCAAACCACCCGACAGTGAAGCTTTCTTT
CASTKPPDSEAFF
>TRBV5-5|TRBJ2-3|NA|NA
TGTGCCAGCAGCTTCCCCCGCGGGGACTTGACAGATACGCAGTATTTT
CASSFPRGDLTDTQYF
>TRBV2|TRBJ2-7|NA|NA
TGTGCCAGCAGCCATGTGACAGATCCCTACGAGCAGTACTTC
CASSHVTDPYEQYF
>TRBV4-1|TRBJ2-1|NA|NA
TGCGCCAGCAGTGTGACTACCCGAGGTCACAATGAGCAGTTCTTC
CASSVTTRGHNEQFF
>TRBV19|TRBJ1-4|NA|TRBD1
TGTGCCAGTAGGACGAACCGGGAGGGGGCTCGTGAAAAACTGTTTTTT
CASRTNREGAREKLFF
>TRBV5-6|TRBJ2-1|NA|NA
TGTGCCAGCAGCTTGGGGACTCCCAGTGAGCAGTTCTTC
CASSLGTPSEQFF